These 8 T cell receptor beta chains share one sample of origin, sequenced in a study of blood T cell repertoires in COVID-19. The method was immunoSEQ multiplex PCR; TCRdb's version includes in-frame clones alone and lacks a portion of them. The profile covers over 110,000 clones, with roughly 88% appearing a single time and around a quarter taken by the ten largest. The sequencing sample was made of peripheral blood. The source of these receptors is a human donor in a cohort sampled during active COVID-19.

V and J are TRBV4-2 and TRBJ1-5; D call uncertain. The CDR3 has 14 amino acids. The V end was cut by 4 bases, the J end by 0 bases, with 7 bases between. Germline V gives CDR1 LGHNA, CDR2 YNFKEQ. CDR3 nucleotides: TGTGCCAGCAGCCCCGGGAGTAGCAATCAGCCCCAGCATTTT. Translated: CASSPGSSNQPQHF.

This chain links TRBV5-5 with TRBJ2-5, with 8 bases identical to TRBD2. Trimming removed 4 bases from V and 5 bases from J; junction bases left unmatched: 7. The CDR3 sequence is 14 residues long. The V gene's germline CDR1 is SGHKS and CDR2 YYEKEE (reference sequence). CDR3 in DNA: TGTGCCAGCAGCCAGGGACTAGTTGGGGAGACCCAGTACTTC. It codes for CASSQGLVGETQYF.

The genes are TRBV6-5 and TRBJ2-7; D remains ambiguous. The germline CDR1 and CDR2 sequences are MNHEY and SVGAGI. V lost 7 bases, J lost 3 bases, and 16 bases lay in between. CDR3 length equals 14 residues. CDR3 DNA: TGTGCCAGCACACCCCAAGACAAACTCTACGAGCAGTACTTC. As protein: CASTPQDKLYEQYF.

The chain joins TRBV5-1 to TRBJ2-1, with 10 bases identical to TRBD1. The length of the CDR3 is 15 residues. CDR1 SGHRS and CDR2 YFSETQ come from the germline V gene. V shed 3 bases, J shed 6 bases, and the junction held 6 bases outside the gene matches. CDR3 residues: CASSYRQGASNEQFF. The CDR3, as DNA: TGCGCCAGCAGCTATAGACAGGGGGCAAGCAATGAGCAGTTCTTC.

V usage is TRBV5-5 and J usage is TRBJ1-6; 7 nucleotides align to TRBD1. CDR3 length: 15 amino acids. V dropped 5 bases and J dropped 1; count of bases not matched to a gene: 3. Germline V gene lookup returns CDR1 SGHKS and CDR2 YYEKEE (reference sequence). For the CDR3, the DNA is TGTGCCAGCAGATGGGACAGTTCCTATAATTCACCCCTCCACTTT. Translating gives CASRWDSSYNSPLHF.

This clone was counted a few times. The rearrangement uses TRBV7-9 and TRBJ2-5, with 7 bases that match TRBD1. V trimming: 4 bases; J trimming: 4 bases; junction bases outside the gene matches: 3. The CDR3 sequence is 13 residues long. Germline lookup yields CDR1 SEHNR and CDR2 FQNEAQ (reference sequence). The CDR3, as DNA: TGTGCCAGCAGCTCGACAGGGAGAGAGACCCAGTACTTC. Translating it yields CASSSTGRETQYF.

The J gene is TRBJ2-3, the V gene TRBV10-3; 8 bases align to TRBD2. Looked up from germline, CDR1 is ENHRY and CDR2 is SYGVKD. The CDR3 totals 13 residues. The trim removed 5 bases at V and 4 bases at J, leaving 2 bases unmatched. CDR3 residues: CAISWTSPDTQYF. As DNA, the CDR3 is TGTGCCATCAGTTGGACTAGCCCAGATACGCAGTATTTT.

In this sample, this clone turned up a few times. V usage is TRBV4-1 and J usage is TRBJ1-5, with D unclear. V was pared by 0 bases and J by 1 base, with 4 bases between. Germline CDR1 and CDR2: MGHRA and YSYEKL. This CDR3 region has 14 residues. In DNA, the CDR3 is TGCGCCAGCAGCCAAGAGTCGAGCAATCAGCCCCAGCATTTT. As protein: CASSQESSNQPQHF.